The rows below give T cell receptor beta chains drawn from one sample of a study of T cells in Graves' hyperthyroidism and ophthalmopathy. MiXCR, run by TCRdb on the multiplex PCR reads, gives a single entry per CDR3 protein. The table has 450,000 to 600,000 distinct CDR3 sequences, 15% to 20% seen once. Sequencing input: blood. Receptor source: a man aged 35-49 years with Graves' ophthalmopathy. The CDR3 runs from the conserved cysteine through the conserved F or W. Each record gives: V gene, CDR3 protein.

>TRBV27
CASSFGEDQETQYF
>TRBV4-2
CASSQKIGQLANQPQHF
>TRBV20-1
CSAPTGASNQPQHF
>TRBV28
CATEGDRSASGANVLTF
>TRBV3-1
CARSQDAGASSYEQYF
>TRBV11-3
CASSSTWGRGVFNTGELFF
>TRBV15
CATSRAGGDTGELFF
>TRBV5-5
CASSQGTGGEKLFF
>TRBV19
CATPTQAGPGYTF
>TRBV6-1
CATYSRASGANVLTF
>TRBV2
CASTLPRTVSNEQFF
>TRBV11-2
CASTWVGAYEQYF
>TRBV7-2
CASSRPGTGLNTEAFF
>TRBV6-2/TRBV6-3
CASRSRFSGNTIYF
>TRBV4-3
CASSQAMDTEAFF
>TRBV5-6
CASSVESGWGTDTQYF
>TRBV7-6
CASSSGPDTQYF
>TRBV20-1
CSARGGTSGSTDTQYF
>TRBV5-1
CASSLDRQYYEQYF
>TRBV4-1
CASSPGQGAEYEQYF
>TRBV7-3
CASSLGATTSPNEQFF
>TRBV2
CASTRDSWNTEAFF
>TRBV30
CAWSETAYEQYF
>TRBV20-1
CSAWSGGGYNEQFF
>TRBV6-2/TRBV6-3
CASSYSSSGRASSDEQYF
>TRBV6-5
CASSYGGGSRNTIYF
>TRBV18
CASSPKRASQETQYF
>TRBV19
CASSPTFSSEAFF
>TRBV7-2
CASSLTGPGLGEGEQYF
>TRBV9
CASSQGPTGSPLHF
>TRBV5-1
CASSLAMTSGVQETQYF
>TRBV7-3
CASSLAGGMDEQFF
>TRBV20-1
CSARGAGYAYTF
>TRBV28
CASSPGPLQGSPLHF
>TRBV3-1
CASSKAAFTSYEQYF
>TRBV20-1
CSSSPSGRYTGELFF
>TRBV12-3/TRBV12-4
CASSLGGLASNEQFF